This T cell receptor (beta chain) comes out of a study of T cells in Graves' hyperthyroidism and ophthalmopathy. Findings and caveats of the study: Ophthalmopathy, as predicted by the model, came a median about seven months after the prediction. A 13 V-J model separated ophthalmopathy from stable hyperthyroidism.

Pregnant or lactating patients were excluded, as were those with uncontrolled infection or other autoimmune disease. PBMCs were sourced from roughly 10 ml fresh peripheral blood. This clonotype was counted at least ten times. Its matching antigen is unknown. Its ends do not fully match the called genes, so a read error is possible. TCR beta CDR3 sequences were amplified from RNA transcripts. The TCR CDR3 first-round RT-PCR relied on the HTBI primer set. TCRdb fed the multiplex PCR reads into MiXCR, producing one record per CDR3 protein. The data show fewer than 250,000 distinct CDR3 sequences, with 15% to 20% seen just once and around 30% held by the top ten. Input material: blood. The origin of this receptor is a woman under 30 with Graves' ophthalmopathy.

CDR3 nucleotide sequence: TGTGCCAGCAGTCCTAATTGGGGGGCGCAAACAGATATGCAGTATTTT. This gives the protein CASSPNWGAQTDMQYF. The rearrangement links TRBV28 to TRBJ2-3; possibly TRBD1 or TRBD2 for D (6 bases each). Germline CDR1 reads MDHEN; CDR2 reads SYDVKM. CDR3 length: 16 amino acids.